One sample yielded the 10 T cell receptor beta chains listed below, sequenced in a study of blood T cells in healthy people across ages. Then a second PCR, running roughly 6 to 11 cycles, was carried out with a sample-barcoded 5' primer and a J-beta primer mix. TCRdb reprocessed the 5' RACE reads with MiXCR, giving one entry per CDR3 protein. Here the sample spans 760,000 or so distinct CDR3 sequences, approximately 25% being singletons. The sample was also linked to a second study, of T cells of mothers and their children.

Material: blood. These receptors were obtained from a boy younger than 18 in good health.

V usage is TRBV12-3 or TRBV12-4 and J usage is TRBJ1-1; no clear D. The CDR3 is 14 amino acids. The V end lost 1 base, the J end lost 1 base, and 7 bases lay between the germline ends. Here the CDR3 reads CASSLGLPNTEAFF. The CDR3, as DNA: TGTGCCAGCAGTTTAGGACTACCGAACACTGAAGCTTTCTTT.

With respect to this clonotype: A junction boundary mismatches the germline segment, possibly from a read error. CDR3 loop: CASALTAWEQFF. In DNA, the CDR3 is TGTGCTAGTGCTTTGACAGCCTGGGAGCAGTTCTTC. The J gene is TRBJ2-1, the V gene TRBV12-5, with D perhaps matching TRBD1 (5 bases). This CDR3 has 12 residues. Germline CDR1 and CDR2: LGHNT and FRNRAP.

V usage is TRBV5-1 and J usage is TRBJ2-7; possible D gene TRBD1, 5 bases. Between the trimmed V and J ends, which lost 4 bases and 2 bases, there was a span of 10 bases. Germline CDR1 SGHRS, CDR2 YFSETQ. The CDR3 covers 13 residues. CDR3 residues: CASSIGHPYEQYF. The CDR3 coding sequence is TGCGCCAGCAGCATAGGACACCCCTACGAGCAGTACTTC.

Only a few counts were recorded for this clonotype. The chain joins TRBV20-1 to TRBJ1-4; 8 positions match TRBD1. This CDR3 is 14 amino acids long. V gave up 3 bases and J gave up 8 bases; unmatched junction bases: 8. Per the germline V gene, CDR1 is DFQATT and CDR2 is SNEGSKA (reference sequence). CDR3 sequence reads: CSASSGGLGEKLFF. The DNA of the CDR3 is TGCAGTGCTAGTTCAGGGGGCTTGGGCGAAAAACTGTTTTTT.

This chain connects TRBV29-1 to TRBJ1-1; no firm D call. Trimming left V 5 bases short and J 0 bases short, with 10 bases between. CDR3 length: 13 amino acids. Germline CDR1 and CDR2: SQVTM and ANQGSEA. This CDR3 is CSVSQRLNTEAFF. For the CDR3, the DNA is TGCAGCGTTTCGCAACGTTTGAACACTGAAGCTTTCTTT.

The chain is built from TRBV29-1 and TRBJ1-1; maybe TRBD1 (5 bases). This CDR3 contains 13 residues. V lost 4 bases, J lost 0 bases, and 9 bases lay in between. The germline CDR1 and CDR2 sequences are SQVTM and ANQGSEA. CDR3 coding DNA: TGCAGCGTTGGACAGACGGTGAACACTGAAGCTTTCTTT. This gives the protein CSVGQTVNTEAFF.

This clonotype turned up a few times. V gene TRBV5-1 combines with J gene TRBJ2-1; no clear D. This CDR3 spans 16 amino acids. Trimming took 1 base from V and 4 from J, leaving 15 bases between them. Germline V CDR1 and CDR2: SGHRS, YFSETQ. CDR3 residues: CASSLPASAAYNEQFF. The CDR3 DNA sequence: TGCGCCAGCAGCTTGCCCGCCTCGGCAGCATACAATGAGCAGTTCTTC.

This clonotype was picked up a small number of times. CDR3 loop: CASSLTGTTQETQYF. CDR3 sequence (DNA): TGCGCCAGCAGCCTAACCGGGACAACTCAAGAGACCCAGTACTTC. This chain joins TRBV5-1 and TRBJ2-5; D is possibly TRBD1 (6 bases). Germline CDR1 reads SGHRS; CDR2 reads YFSETQ. The CDR3 covers 15 residues. Trimming removed 4 bases from V and 2 bases from J, with 15 bases in between.

The rearrangement joins TRBV24-1 to TRBJ1-1; 7 bases align to TRBD1. The CDR3 sequence is 13 residues long. The V gene end was trimmed by 6 bases and the J gene end by 6 bases; junction bases not matched to a gene: 6. Germline V gene data show CDR1 as KGHDR and CDR2 as SFDVKD. CDR3 protein: CATSSGGASEAFF. CDR3 nucleotide sequence: TGTGCCACCAGTTCAGGGGGGGCATCTGAAGCTTTCTTT.

The chain combines TRBV19 with TRBJ1-1; 9 bases are shared with TRBD1. CDR1 LNHDA and CDR2 SQIVND come from the germline V gene (reference sequence). V shed 3 bases, J shed 6 bases, and the junction held 2 bases outside the gene matches. CDR3 size: 13 residues. The CDR3 DNA reads as TGTGCCAGTAGTATCACAGGGGGCTCTGAAGCTTTCTTT. Translation gives CASSITGGSEAFF.